These 32 T cell receptor beta chains originate from one sample sequenced in a study of identical twins. TCRdb reprocessed the 5' RACE reads with MiXCR, giving one entry per CDR3 protein. The sample includes over 600,000 distinct CDR3 sequences, over 20% of them seen just once. This sample also appeared in a second study, on T cells expressing NK-cell markers.

The material sequenced was PBMCs. Receptors originate from a woman aged 18-29 years in good health.

The CDR3 nucleotides are TGTGCCAGCAGCGCCGACCCTCTCGACAGGGGGCGAAAGCTGTTTTTT. This gives the protein CASSADPLDRGRKLFF. The chain recombines TRBV9 with TRBJ2-2, with 10 bases fitting TRBD1. This CDR3 spans 16 amino acids. Germline CDR1 SGDLS, CDR2 YYNGEE. Germline trimming cut 3 bases from V and 12 bases from J; bases unmatched to any gene: 14.

This clonotype was recorded a few times. This rearrangement joins TRBV5-6 to TRBJ2-1, with D unresolved. Trimming took off 1 base at V and 2 bases at J, with 10 bases between the two ends. The CDR3 sequence is 15 residues long. Germline V CDR1 and CDR2: SGHDT, YYEEEE. In nucleotides, the CDR3 is TGTGCCAGCAGCTTGCCTCTTGAGGCCTACAATGAGCAGTTCTTC. Translated, it gives CASSLPLEAYNEQFF.

This clonotype was seen many times. The genes are TRBV12-3 or TRBV12-4 and TRBJ2-3; 8 bases align to TRBD2. The CDR3 sequence is 16 residues long. V lost 9 bases, J lost 7 bases, and 18 bases stayed unmatched. CDR3 amino acids: CASRDAGGLGLNTQYF. The CDR3, as DNA: TGTGCCAGTCGTGATGCGGGGGGCCTAGGTTTGAATACGCAGTATTTT.

V and J are TRBV11-2 and TRBJ1-2; the D gene is possibly TRBD1 (5 bases). V was pared by 1 base and J by 6 bases, with 9 bases between. This CDR3 region has 13 residues. The germline V gene has CDR1 SGHAT and CDR2 FQNNGV. The DNA of the CDR3 is TGTGCCAGCAGCTTAGTACGGGGGGATGGCTACACCTTC. This sequence encodes CASSLVRGDGYTF.

This clonotype was picked up a small number of times. The J gene is TRBJ2-7, the V gene TRBV5-1, with 7 bases identical to TRBD2. Trimming removed 1 base from V and 0 bases from J; junction bases left unmatched: 7. The CDR3 extends over 16 amino acids. Germline V gene lookup returns CDR1 SGHRS and CDR2 YFSETQ. CDR3 DNA: TGCGCCAGCAGCTTGAGTCCGGGAGGTTCCTCCTACGAGCAGTACTTC. Translated, it gives CASSLSPGGSSYEQYF.

This clonotype was detected a few times. The gene calls are TRBV5-1 and TRBJ2-5, with D perhaps given as TRBD1 or TRBD2 (5 bases each). Trimming cost V 4 bases and J 2 bases, with 12 bases left between them. This CDR3 contains 14 residues. Germline V CDR1 and CDR2: SGHRS, YFSETQ. CDR3 nucleotides: TGCGCCAGCAGCCAGGGAGACAGTCAAGAGACCCAGTACTTC. Its translation is CASSQGDSQETQYF.

At least ten counts were recorded for this clonotype. This chain links TRBV29-1 with TRBJ2-1; D may be TRBD1 or TRBD2 (5 bases each). Germline CDR1 and CDR2: SQVTM and ANQGSEA. The V end lost 5 bases, the J end lost 1 base, and 9 bases lay between the germline ends. The CDR3 runs to 13 residues. The chain's CDR3 is CSVRWGSYNEQFF. The CDR3 DNA sequence: TGCAGCGTTCGTTGGGGGTCCTACAATGAGCAGTTCTTC.

This clonotype was recorded a few times. The rearrangement uses TRBV27 and TRBJ2-7, with 11 bases that match TRBD2. The CDR3 spans 16 residues. Germline CDR1 MNHEY, CDR2 SMNVEV (reference sequence). The V and J ends lost 4 bases and 4 bases, in that order; junction bases with no gene match: 9. CDR3 nucleotides: TGTGCCAGCAGTTCCCCAATAGCGGGAGGGCCTTACGAGCAGTACTTC. Translated, it gives CASSSPIAGGPYEQYF.

V is TRBV29-1 and J is TRBJ2-7; 9 bases are a match to TRBD1. The V and J ends lost 6 bases and 6 bases, in that order; junction bases with no gene match: 15. The V gene's germline CDR1 is SQVTM and CDR2 ANQGSEA. The CDR3 consists of 15 residues. CDR3 bases: TGCAGCGTACAGGACAGGGGACTCGCCGGGGGCGAGCAGTACTTC. It specifies CSVQDRGLAGGEQYF.

V gene TRBV5-1 combines with J gene TRBJ2-7, with D unclear. The germline V gene has CDR1 SGHRS and CDR2 YFSETQ. With 4 bases removed from V and 7 bases from J, the gap between germline ends came to 15 bases. CDR3 length: 13 amino acids. This CDR3 reads CASSTKTEFEQYF. The CDR3 nucleotides are TGCGCCAGCAGCACTAAGACGGAGTTTGAGCAGTACTTC.

This sequence joins TRBV10-3 and TRBJ2-5, with D perhaps TRBD1 or TRBD2 (7 bases each). The germline gives CDR1 ENHRY, CDR2 SYGVKD. Trimming left V 6 bases short and J 4 bases short, with 21 bases between. This CDR3 has 16 amino acids. CDR3 region: CAISPGEGAPRETQYF. CDR3 nucleotides: TGTGCCATCAGCCCCGGGGAGGGGGCCCCCCGAGAGACCCAGTACTTC.

In its sample, this clonotype was seen once. The chain carries TRBV20-1 and TRBJ2-2; 11 bases fit TRBD1. Germline-derived CDR1 and CDR2 are DFQATT and SNEGSKA (reference sequence). This CDR3 spans 13 amino acids. Germline trimming cut 5 bases from V and 6 bases from J; bases unmatched to any gene: 2. The CDR3 loop reads CSAWDRGAGELFF. The CDR3 coding sequence is TGCAGTGCTTGGGACAGGGGGGCCGGGGAGCTGTTTTTT.

The table lists this clonotype with a few counts. The V gene is TRBV6-1, the J gene TRBJ2-1; possibly TRBD1 or TRBD2 for D (5 bases each). Trimming took 6 bases from V and 6 from J, leaving 15 bases between them. This CDR3 is built from 14 residues. Germline V lookup: CDR1 MNHNS, CDR2 SASEGT. Here the CDR3 DNA reads TGTGCCAGCAGCCGGGGACGGGCGGGCAATGAGCAGTTCTTC. Protein sequence: CASSRGRAGNEQFF.

This clonotype was recorded at least ten times. This rearrangement joins TRBV27 to TRBJ2-5; D is uncertain. This CDR3 has 12 residues. Germline assignment: CDR1 MNHEY and CDR2 SMNVEV (reference sequence). Trimming removed 7 bases from V and 0 bases from J, with 6 bases in between. Written as DNA, the CDR3 is TGTGCCAGCACTAAGTACCAAGAGACCCAGTACTTC. This codes for CASTKYQETQYF.

In its sample, this clonotype was seen many times. The chain recombines TRBV7-2 with TRBJ2-1, with unresolved D. Germline V gives CDR1 SGHTA, CDR2 FQGNSA. V lost 8 bases and J lost 4, with 15 bases in between. The length of the CDR3 is 14 residues. The CDR3 here is CASQTDISYNEQFF. The CDR3, as DNA: TGTGCCAGCCAAACCGACATCTCATACAATGAGCAGTTCTTC. Full variable domain (outside the CDR3, taken from reference TRBV7-2 and TRBJ2-1): GAGVSQSPSNKVTEKGKDVELRCDPISGHTALYWYRQSLGQGLEFLIYFQGNSAPDKSGLPSDRFSAERTGGSVSTLTIQRTQQEDSAVYLCASQTDISYNEQFFGPGTRLTVL.

This clonotype was detected many times. V is TRBV5-1 and J is TRBJ2-1; D remains unclear. The CDR3 length is 15 residues. Looked up from germline, CDR1 is SGHRS and CDR2 is YFSETQ. Trimming left V 4 bases short and J 5 bases short, with 16 bases between. The CDR3 loop is CASSLSGSGHNEQFF. Here the CDR3 DNA reads TGCGCCAGCAGCCTTTCGGGTTCAGGCCACAATGAGCAGTTCTTC.

V gene TRBV5-1 combines with J gene TRBJ2-7; possibly TRBD2 for D (5 bases). Trimming cost V 4 bases and J 1 base, with 12 bases left between them. The germline V gene encodes CDR1 SGHRS and CDR2 YFSETQ. CDR3 length: 14 amino acids. The CDR3 is CASSKRTGSYEQYF. The DNA for the CDR3 is TGCGCCAGCAGCAAACGGACTGGATCCTACGAGCAGTACTTC.

The chain has TRBV18 and TRBJ1-1, with D maybe TRBD1 (6 bases). The germline V gene has CDR1 KGHSH and CDR2 LQKENI. CDR3 length: 13 amino acids. Trimming removed 7 bases from V and 3 bases from J, with 12 bases in between. CDR3 sequence: CASFRGADTEAFF. CDR3 bases: TGTGCCAGCTTCCGGGGGGCAGACACTGAAGCTTTCTTT.

This chain joins TRBV11-1 and TRBJ1-1; D is undetermined. The ends were cut back, 5 bases at V and 1 base at J, with 23 bases in the middle. The CDR3 is 18 amino acids. Germline CDR1 reads SGHAT; CDR2 reads FQDESV (reference sequence). The CDR3 bases are TGTGCCAGCAGCCGTCCCGAGGCCGCGTTTAAGACGAACACTGAAGCTTTCTTT. As protein: CASSRPEAAFKTNTEAFF.

This clonotype was seen a few times. The CDR3 protein is CATSRDRGSSYNEQFF. The CDR3, as DNA: TGTGCCACCAGCAGAGATCGGGGTAGCTCCTACAATGAGCAGTTCTTC. The chain has TRBV15 and TRBJ2-1; a possible D gene is TRBD2 (5 bases). CDR1 is LNHNV and CDR2 is YYDKDF in the germline V gene (reference sequence). The CDR3 runs 16 residues. V shed 0 bases and J shed 0 bases, with 9 bases lying between them.

The chain recombines TRBV29-1 with TRBJ2-3; weak D call: TRBD1 (6 bases). Trimming removed 2 bases at V and 4 bases at J, with 28 bases between. Germline V gene lookup returns CDR1 SQVTM and CDR2 ANQGSEA. This CDR3 contains 19 residues. The CDR3 sequence is CSVETRGARDRRMADTQYF. The DNA of the CDR3 is TGCAGCGTTGAAACAAGAGGGGCCCGAGACAGGAGGATGGCAGATACGCAGTATTTT.

This clonotype was seen a few times. The J gene is TRBJ1-1, the V gene TRBV10-2, with 7 bases aligning to TRBD1. The CDR3 sequence is 12 residues long. Trimming took 6 bases from V and 4 from J; bases not matched to a gene: 2. CDR1 is WSHSY, CDR2 SAAADI, per germline. The CDR3 spells CASRQGFTEAFF. The CDR3 region has the DNA TGCGCCAGCAGACAGGGGTTCACTGAAGCTTTCTTT.

V gene TRBV7-2 combines with J gene TRBJ2-6, with 7 bases matching TRBD1. The germline V gene has CDR1 SGHTA and CDR2 FQGNSA. The CDR3 extends over 15 amino acids. The trim removed 6 bases at V and 2 bases at J, leaving 4 bases unmatched. The CDR3 sequence: CASSYTGAGANVLTF. CDR3 in DNA: TGTGCCAGCAGTTATACAGGGGCTGGGGCCAACGTCCTGACTTTC. Looking up the rest from reference TRBV7-2 and TRBJ2-6 gives the full variable domain: GAGVSQSPSNKVTEKGKDVELRCDPISGHTALYWYRQSLGQGLEFLIYFQGNSAPDKSGLPSDRFSAERTGGSVSTLTIQRTQQEDSAVYLCASSYTGAGANVLTFGAGSRLTVL.

V and J are TRBV5-1 and TRBJ2-7, with TRBD2 matching over 8 bases. The J segment lost 7 bases and the V segment lost 6 bases, leaving 9 bases of the junction unmatched. The CDR3 consists of 13 residues. Germline lookup yields CDR1 SGHRS and CDR2 YFSETQ. The CDR3 nucleotides read TGCGCCAGCAAGGAAGCGGGAGCGACAGAGCAGTACTTC. Encoded protein: CASKEAGATEQYF.

V and J are TRBV10-2 and TRBJ2-1; tentative D call: TRBD2 (7 bases). Germline CDR1 reads WSHSY; CDR2 reads SAAADI. With 2 bases removed from V and 10 bases from J, the gap between germline ends came to 15 bases. The CDR3 is 14 residues long. CDR3 sequence (DNA): TGCGCCAGCAGTGAGACACGAAGGGGGGGAGAGCAGTTCTTC. Translated, it gives CASSETRRGGEQFF.

In this sample, this clonotype turned up once. This CDR3 reads CASSLESADSSYEQYF. DNA of the CDR3: TGTGCCAGCAGCTTGGAGTCGGCGGACAGCTCCTACGAGCAGTACTTC. The V gene is TRBV7-6, the J gene TRBJ2-7; D might be TRBD1 (6 bases). Germline-derived CDR1 and CDR2 are SGHVS and FNYEAQ. The ends were cut back, 3 bases at V and 0 bases at J, with 15 bases in the middle. This CDR3 has 16 residues.

Only a few counts were recorded for this clonotype. The chain combines TRBV12-3 or TRBV12-4 with TRBJ1-5; D is perhaps TRBD1 (5 bases). V was pared by 3 bases and J by 7 bases, with 13 bases between. The CDR3 is 14 residues long. CDR3 residues: CASSFQGVWQPQHF. The CDR3 coding sequence is TGTGCCAGCAGTTTTCAGGGAGTGTGGCAGCCCCAGCATTTT.

The chain carries TRBV12-3 or TRBV12-4 and TRBJ2-3; D may be TRBD1 (6 bases). CDR3 size: 15 residues. Trimming left V 7 bases short and J 0 bases short, with 14 bases between. The CDR3 sequence is CASTIGQFSTDTQYF. CDR3 sequence (DNA): TGTGCCAGCACTATAGGACAGTTTAGCACAGATACGCAGTATTTT.

This clonotype appeared many times. The chain couples TRBV9 to TRBJ2-3; TRBD2 matches at 10 bases. This CDR3 comprises 16 residues. Germline trimming cut 4 bases from V and 3 bases from J; bases unmatched to any gene: 8. Germline V lookup: CDR1 SGDLS, CDR2 YYNGEE. The CDR3 DNA reads TGTGCCAGCAGCCCCCGCCGGACTAGCGGAACAGATACGCAGTATTTT. This codes for CASSPRRTSGTDTQYF.

The genes are TRBV20-1 and TRBJ2-2, with TRBD1 matching over 10 bases. Trimming at V came to 1 base and at J to 4 bases, leaving 0 bases not matched to a gene. Looked up from germline, CDR1 is DFQATT and CDR2 is SNEGSKA (reference sequence). CDR3 length equals 14 residues. As DNA, the CDR3 is TGCAGTGCTAGAGGGGACAGGGGCACCGGGGAGCTGTTTTTT. As protein: CSARGDRGTGELFF.

The chain has TRBV11-2 and TRBJ2-3, with 8 bases fitting TRBD2. Germline V lookup: CDR1 SGHAT, CDR2 FQNNGV. CDR3 size: 14 residues. J gave up 10 bases and V 1 base, and 7 bases lay outside the gene matches. CDR3 sequence reads: CASSLVGAGEAQYF. For the CDR3, the DNA is TGTGCCAGCAGCTTAGTGGGAGCGGGAGAGGCGCAGTATTTT.

This rearrangement joins TRBV21-1 to TRBJ2-1. TRBV21-1 is flagged as a pseudogene. The CDR3 totals 18 residues. CDR3 DNA: TGTGCCGAGCAAAGAATGGGTCGACCAGATATCTCCTACAATGAGCAGTTCTTC. It yields the protein CAEQRMGRPDISYNEQFF.